This T cell receptor beta chain was found in a study of patients and donors after allogeneic stem cell transplantation. TCRdb ran MiXCR on the RT-PCR reads and lists one entry per CDR3 protein. The sample records roughly 180,000 distinct CDR3 sequences, more than 35% being singletons. The CDR3 is made up of 16 amino acids. Germline lookup yields CDR1 SGHRS and CDR2 YFSETQ. Trimming cost V 0 bases and J 3 bases, with 12 bases left between them. Sequenced material: blood, either unsorted or a sorted T cell fraction (not recorded which). The receptor's source is a human donor who was either an allogeneic HSCT recipient or a stem cell or donor lymphocyte infusion donor (not recorded which). It is not recorded whose cells these are; they may come from a transplant donor. The V call is TRBV5-1, the J call TRBJ1-4, with D possibly matching TRBD1 (6 bases). Written as DNA, the CDR3 is TGCGCCAGCAGCTTGGTTCAGAGACAGGCTAATGAAAAACTGTTTTTT. Its translation is CASSLVQRQANEKLFF.